This TCR beta chain was identified during a study of blood T cells in healthy people across ages (dated by TCRdb to about 2015). Regarding the study in general: In model experiments, template switching captured about one uniquely barcoded TCR beta cDNA molecule for every two T cells. To track age-related changes in TCR beta repertoire diversity, the study relied on deep sequencing normalized with unique cDNA molecular identifiers. Four age groups were formed from the donors: young (average approximately 15 years), middle-aged (more than 35), aged (roughly 59) and long-lived (about 80). To avoid experimental bias, donors of different ages were randomly spread across the sequencing lanes. Two additional independent replicas of 1 million unique cDNA reads from the same blood draw were analyzed for two donors (one aged 18 to 29 and one aged 80 or older).

A word on this clonotype: Its antigen is unknown. Base qualities are not at hand, and no much larger clone is one base apart.

Library preparation was by 5' RACE. TCRdb lists the instrument as Illumina HiSeq 2500. A second PCR of about 7 to 12 cycles was run with a J-beta primer mix and a sample-barcoded 5' primer. A template-switch 5' adaptor carrying 12 random nucleotides introduced a unique molecular identifier onto each TCR beta cDNA molecule. Each sample yielded at least 2.5 million CDR3-containing paired-end reads. The Mint cDNA synthesis kit, primed by a TRBC-specific oligonucleotide, was used to synthesize first-strand cDNA from all RNA. All cDNA was treated with uracil-DNA glycosylase and then went through a first 18-cycle PCR with the universal primers M1SS and BC2_uni_R. Per the authors' processing: Each sample was normalized by randomly selecting 1 million high-quality reads, each carrying a distinct molecular identifier. Reads sharing molecular identifiers were discarded rather than binned into consensus sequences. CDR3 identification, clonotype clustering and error correction used MiTCR with a Q25 quality threshold and the strictest error-elimination algorithm. A nonparametric unseen species model using Euler transformation provided a lower-bound estimate of total TCR beta diversity. TCRdb's own reprocessing of the public reads used fastp at Q25 and MiXCR and kept productive beta chains. Every distinct CDR3 protein forms one entry, paired with its most common genes and DNA. These V and J calls rely on TCRdb rather than the paper's analysis. For this sample the table gives 1.5 million or so distinct CDR3 sequences, of which around 39% were detected only once. 7% to 9.5% of the sample is held by the ten biggest clonotypes.

The CDR3 measures 13 amino acids from cysteine to phenylalanine. Only the CDR3 part of the read is kept: 39 bases, read in frame from the first base. The trim is 5 bases for V and 4 bases for J, with a gap of 12 bases between the germline ends. CDR1 and CDR2 were assigned from the germline V gene as SGHVS and FNYEAQ. Broad study findings and their caveats: The percentage of naive T cells measured by flow cytometry correlated strongly with observed TCR beta diversity. Conclusive comparison of naive and antigen-experienced compartments was prevented by the profiling of bulk unsorted PBMCs. Estimates of total diversity based on one million sequenced T cells were regarded as lower bounds and as underestimates. As age increased, observed TCR beta diversity per million T cells dropped in a roughly linear way, and a significant reduction was already evident by age about 40. The long-lived group showed more naive CD4+ T cells, fewer expanded clones and increased TCR diversity than the aged group, suggesting age selection. The CMV infection status of donors was not known, potentially confounding age-related changes in expanded clonotypes.

Donors were around 37 systemically healthy Caucasian individuals from Russia aged about 6 to 100 years. Ten milliliters of peripheral blood were drawn from each donor into EDTA-treated Vacutainer tubes. PBMCs were isolated by Ficoll-Paque density-gradient centrifugation, with at least 6.5 million obtained per sample. Total RNA was extracted from PBMCs with Trizol reagent, with at least 6 micrograms obtained per sample. The percentages of naive CD45RAhigh/CD27high T cells were determined by flow cytometry on a PBMC aliquot from every donor. The receptor chain draws on TRBV7-6 and TRBJ2-7; the D region possibly corresponds to TRBD1 (5 bases align). The sequencing sample was made of blood. This receptor was identified in a woman between 18 and 29 years old in good health. The DNA sequence reads TGTGCCAGCAGCCTAGGGGCGATATACGAGCAGTACTTC. Translation gives CASSLGAIYEQYF.